These 18 T cell receptor beta chains originate from one sample sequenced in a study of T cell responses to AZD1222 COVID-19 vaccine. TCRdb keeps only in-frame clones here, not all; method: immunoSEQ multiplex PCR. This sample has about 100,000 clones, with more than 70% found just once. Sequencing used peripheral blood, obtained on day 0 of MenACWY control vaccination. These receptors came from an adult in good health.

CDR3 DNA: TGTGCCAGCAGTTTGACTGCTGAGCAGTTCTTC. Amino acid sequence: CASSLTAEQFF. The chain recombines TRBV12-3 or TRBV12-4 with TRBJ2-1; no reliable D call. The germline V and J ends were trimmed by 3 bases and 9 bases, with 6 bases remaining between them. This CDR3 comprises 11 residues.

As DNA, the CDR3 is TGTGCCAGCAGCGTAGCCCCAGGGGGCTCCTATAATTCACCCCTCCACTTT. The encoded protein is CASSVAPGGSYNSPLHF. The rearrangement joins TRBV9 to TRBJ1-6; 7 bases fit TRBD1. CDR1 is SGDLS, CDR2 YYNGEE, per germline. The CDR3 extends over 17 amino acids. J gave up 0 bases and V 0 bases, and 3 bases lay outside the gene matches.

The chain carries TRBV28 and TRBJ2-3; D remains ambiguous. This CDR3 is built from 14 residues. V was trimmed by 2 bases and J by 2 bases, leaving 8 bases between them. Per the germline V gene, CDR1 is MDHEN and CDR2 is SYDVKM. In nucleotides, the CDR3 is TGTGCCAGCAGTTTAGGAGCCACCACAGATACGCAGTATTTT. Translated, it gives CASSLGATTDTQYF. Looking up the rest from reference TRBV28 and TRBJ2-3 gives the full variable domain: DVKVTQSSRYLVKRTGEKVFLECVQDMDHENMFWYRQDPGLGLRLIYFSYDVKMKEKGDIPEGYSVSREKKERFSLILESASTNQTSMYLCASSLGATTDTQYFGPGTRLTVL.

The V call is TRBV7-9, the J call TRBJ1-2; 10 bases match TRBD1. CDR3 length: 14 amino acids. The V and J ends lost 5 bases and 4 bases, in that order; junction bases with no gene match: 4. Germline lookup yields CDR1 SEHNR and CDR2 FQNEAQ (reference sequence). This CDR3 reads CASSRQGATYGYTF. The DNA for the CDR3 is TGTGCCAGCAGCCGACAGGGGGCTACCTATGGCTACACCTTC.

In its sample, this clone was seen once. The chain is built from TRBV29-1 and TRBJ1-2; D possibly corresponds to TRBD1 (6 bases). The germline V gene has CDR1 SQVTM and CDR2 ANQGSEA. The CDR3 covers 12 residues. V gave up 6 bases and J gave up 1 base, with 9 bases separating them. The CDR3 DNA is TGCAGCGTCAGGGGTGTTAACTATGGCTACACCTTC. It encodes CSVRGVNYGYTF.

The chain links TRBV4-3 to TRBJ1-6, with 8 bases identical to TRBD1. The CDR3 contains 16 residues. V trimming: 3 bases; J trimming: 7 bases; junction bases outside the gene matches: 8. The V gene's germline CDR1 is LGHNA and CDR2 YSLEER. CDR3 loop: CASSQKPGQGNSPLHF. CDR3 coding DNA: TGCGCCAGCAGCCAGAAGCCCGGACAGGGAAATTCACCCCTCCACTTT.

This chain connects TRBV5-6 to TRBJ1-3; D might be TRBD1 (6 bases). V was pared by 3 bases and J by 5 bases, with 9 bases between. Germline CDR1 SGHDT, CDR2 YYEEEE. This CDR3 contains 13 residues. The CDR3 is CASSSQGRNTIYF. CDR3 nucleotide sequence: TGTGCCAGCAGCTCACAGGGTCGAAACACCATATATTTT.

The chain carries TRBV10-3 and TRBJ1-2, with TRBD1 identical over 7 bases. CDR1 is ENHRY, CDR2 SYGVKD, per germline. The CDR3 covers 12 residues. The ends lost 5 bases at V and 6 bases at J; junction bases unmatched: 3. CDR3 loop: CAISRQGDGYTF. The DNA of the CDR3 is TGTGCCATCAGTAGACAGGGAGATGGCTACACCTTC.

The V gene is TRBV28, the J gene TRBJ2-7; 7 bases map to TRBD1. Unmatched junction bases numbered 3, after V lost 1 base and J lost 3 bases. The CDR3 consists of 14 residues. Germline-derived CDR1 and CDR2 are MDHEN and SYDVKM. This chain's CDR3 is CASSLLGQSYEQYF. CDR3 DNA sequence: TGTGCCAGCAGTTTATTGGGACAGAGCTACGAGCAGTACTTC.

The chain employs TRBV10-3 and TRBJ2-2; 11 bases match TRBD2. V trimming: 0 bases; J trimming: 6 bases; junction bases outside the gene matches: 3. Looked up from germline, CDR1 is ENHRY and CDR2 is SYGVKD. The CDR3 runs to 16 residues. CDR3 sequence: CAISESRLAGSGELFF. As DNA, the CDR3 is TGTGCCATCAGTGAGTCCCGACTAGCGGGGTCCGGGGAGCTGTTTTTT.

The rearrangement links TRBV5-1 to TRBJ1-3, with D tentatively TRBD1 (5 bases). The CDR3 totals 15 residues. V lost 3 bases and J lost 2, with 12 bases in between. Germline-derived CDR1 and CDR2 are SGHRS and YFSETQ. This CDR3 reads CASSSRADPGNTIYF. As DNA, the CDR3 is TGCGCCAGCAGCTCCAGGGCGGATCCTGGAAACACCATATATTTT. Supplemented by reference TRBV5-1 and TRBJ1-3, the full variable domain reads KAGVTQTPRYLIKTRGQQVTLSCSPISGHRSVSWYQQTPGQGLQFLFEYFSETQRNKGNFPGRFSGRQFSNSRSEMNVSTLELGDSALYLCASSSRADPGNTIYFGEGSWLTVV.

V gene TRBV12-3 or TRBV12-4 combines with J gene TRBJ2-3; D unresolved. With 6 bases removed from V and 9 bases from J, the gap between germline ends came to 10 bases. The CDR3 covers 11 residues. The CDR3 sequence is CASSPSGTQYF. Here the CDR3 DNA reads TGTGCCAGCAGCCCCTCCGGCACGCAGTATTTT.

The CDR3 here is CASSQVGGTDTQYF. The CDR3 DNA reads as TGTGCCAGCAGCCAAGTCGGGGGCACAGATACGCAGTATTTT. The rearrangement links TRBV3-1 (or the pseudogene TRBV3-2) to TRBJ2-3; tentative D call: TRBD2 (5 bases). The CDR3 totals 14 residues. Germline CDR1 reads LGHDT; CDR2 reads YNNKEL (reference sequence). With 1 base removed from V and 1 base from J, the gap between germline ends came to 6 bases.

V and J are TRBV29-1 and TRBJ1-2; D is unclear. Deletions cut 1 base from V and 8 bases from J, with 14 bases between. Germline V gene lookup returns CDR1 SQVTM and CDR2 ANQGSEA. The CDR3 covers 13 residues. CDR3 sequence (DNA): TGCAGCGTTGAAGCCGGACCCCCGGGGGGCTACACCTTC. Its protein product is CSVEAGPPGGYTF.

The genes are TRBV30 and TRBJ1-6, with a tentative D call TRBD1 (5 bases). The CDR3 has 15 residues. Germline V gene data show CDR1 as GTSNPN and CDR2 as SVGIG (reference sequence). V gave up 2 bases and J gave up 6 bases, with 14 bases separating them. CDR3 coding DNA: TGTGCCTGGAGTTATCGGGCAGGGTCTAATTCACCCCTCCACTTT. It specifies CAWSYRAGSNSPLHF.

The rearrangement links TRBV5-1 to TRBJ2-7, with no clear D. This CDR3 spans 15 amino acids. The V and J ends lost 0 bases and 3 bases respectively, with 13 bases between them. Germline V gives CDR1 SGHRS, CDR2 YFSETQ. DNA for the CDR3: TGCGCCAGCAGCTTGGTACATACCGGTGGCTACGAGCAGTACTTC. This encodes CASSLVHTGGYEQYF.

The rearrangement uses TRBV6-2 or TRBV6-3 and TRBJ2-7; D may be TRBD1 (5 bases). CDR3 length: 17 residues. CDR1 and CDR2 (germline): MNHEY, SVGEGT. Trimming pared 0 bases from V and 0 bases from J, leaving 15 bases between. CDR3 sequence (DNA): TGTGCCAGCAGTTACTCATTGGTTGACAGACCCTCCTACGAGCAGTACTTC. This sequence encodes CASSYSLVDRPSYEQYF.

V is TRBV6-1 and J is TRBJ2-5, with 11 bases matching TRBD2. This CDR3 contains 17 residues. Germline V gene data show CDR1 as MNHNS and CDR2 as SASEGT. Losses at the gene ends were 0 bases for V and 5 bases for J; bases not matched to a gene: 8. The CDR3 here is CASSEARLAGPWETQYF. The CDR3 coding sequence is TGTGCCAGCAGTGAAGCCCGACTAGCGGGGCCCTGGGAGACCCAGTACTTC.